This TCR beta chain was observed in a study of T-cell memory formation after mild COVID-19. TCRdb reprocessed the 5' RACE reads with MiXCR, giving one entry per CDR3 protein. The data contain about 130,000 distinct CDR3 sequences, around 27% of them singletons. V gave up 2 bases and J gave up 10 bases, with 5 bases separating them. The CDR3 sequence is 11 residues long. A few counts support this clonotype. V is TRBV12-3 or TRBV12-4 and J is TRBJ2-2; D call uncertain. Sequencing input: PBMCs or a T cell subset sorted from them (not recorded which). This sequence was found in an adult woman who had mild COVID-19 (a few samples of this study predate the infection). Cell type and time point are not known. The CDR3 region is CASSLNVELFF. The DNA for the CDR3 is TGTGCCAGCAGTTTAAACGTGGAGCTGTTTTTT.